Listed here are 31 T cell receptor beta chains from one sample, sequenced in a study of regulatory T cells. The PCR used 52 TRBV and 13 TRBJ primers. Libraries were prepared by immunoSEQ multiplex PCR; TCRdb keeps only in-frame clonotypes and omits some of them. The table lists 20,000 to 25,000 clones, roughly 93% of them singletons. Sequences were obtained from CD8+ T cells sorted from blood. These receptors all stem from a child aged 2-15 years with CD3G deficiency.

V is TRBV6-1 and J is TRBJ1-4; tentative D call: TRBD1 (5 bases). The germline gives CDR1 MNHNS, CDR2 SASEGT. There are 15 residues in the CDR3. Trimming left V 2 bases short and J 4 bases short, with 11 bases between. This CDR3 reads CASSENGASNEKLFF. Written as DNA, the CDR3 is TGTGCCAGCAGTGAAAATGGGGCTAGTAATGAAAAACTGTTTTTT.

This clone has a handful of counts. The genes are TRBV6-1 and TRBJ2-7; possibly TRBD1 for D (6 bases). The CDR3 extends over 12 amino acids. Per the germline V gene, CDR1 is MNHNS and CDR2 is SASEGT. V was cut by 6 bases and J by 3 bases, with 9 bases left in between. Here the CDR3 DNA reads TGTGCCAGCAGGGAACAGGGCTACGAGCAGTACTTC. It codes for CASREQGYEQYF.

This chain uses TRBV23-1 with TRBJ2-7; D perhaps matches TRBD2 (6 bases). TRBV23-1 has ORF status, its function being uncertain. The CDR3 is 15 amino acids. The V end was cut by 9 bases, the J end by 8 bases, with 26 bases between. The CDR3 region is CASVTTLGGSGKQYF. The CDR3 DNA follows: TGCGCCAGTGTAACCACTCTTGGGGGGTCCGGGAAGCAGTACTTC.

This sequence joins TRBV28 and TRBJ2-1; 8 nucleotides agree with TRBD2. Losses at the gene ends were 1 base for V and 5 bases for J; bases not matched to a gene: 10. The CDR3 covers 17 residues. CDR1 and CDR2 from the germline V gene are MDHEN and SYDVKM. The CDR3 reads CASSLSPAVAGHNEQFF. Here the CDR3 DNA reads TGTGCCAGCAGTTTATCCCCGGCGGTAGCGGGGCACAATGAGCAGTTCTTC.

This chain joins TRBV5-1 and TRBJ2-1; D might be TRBD1 (5 bases). This CDR3 comprises 15 residues. The V end was cut by 4 bases, the J end by 8 bases, with 19 bases between. Germline CDR1 and CDR2: SGHRS and YFSETQ. For the CDR3, the DNA is TGCGCCAGCAGCCTAGGGCAGGGTATTTTCGATGAGCAGTTCTTC. This sequence encodes CASSLGQGIFDEQFF.

The chain recombines TRBV28 with TRBJ2-7, with D perhaps given as TRBD1 or TRBD2 (5 bases each). Per the germline V gene, CDR1 is MDHEN and CDR2 is SYDVKM. Trimming stripped 3 bases from V and 3 bases from J, with 18 bases between. This CDR3 is 16 amino acids long. This chain's CDR3 is CASSLRGAGIRYEQYF. In DNA form, the CDR3 reads TGTGCCAGCAGTTTGAGGGGCGCAGGGATCCGCTACGAGCAGTACTTC.

The chain uses TRBV27 and TRBJ1-6; no clear D gene. V lost 1 base, J lost 9 bases, and 7 bases lay in between. Germline-derived CDR1 and CDR2 are MNHEY and SMNVEV (reference sequence). The CDR3 covers 13 residues. In nucleotides, the CDR3 is TGTGCCAGCAGTTTATATTTTAGTTCACCCCTCCACTTT. This translates into CASSLYFSSPLHF.

The rearrangement uses TRBV19 and TRBJ2-1; TRBD2 agrees at 7 bases. CDR1 is LNHDA and CDR2 is SQIVND in the germline V gene (reference sequence). The ends lost 5 bases at V and 4 bases at J; junction bases unmatched: 8. The CDR3 loop spans 15 amino acids. CDR3 region: CASSVGASGYNEQFF. The CDR3 region has the DNA TGTGCCAGTAGTGTCGGGGCTAGCGGTTACAATGAGCAGTTCTTC. Filled out from reference TRBV19 and TRBJ2-1, the complete variable domain reads DGGITQSPKYLFRKEGQNVTLSCEQNLNHDAMYWYRQDPGQGLRLIYYSQIVNDFQKGDIAEGYSVSREKKESFPLTVTSAQKNPTAFYLCASSVGASGYNEQFFGPGTRLTVL.

V is TRBV7-8 and J is TRBJ2-3, with 10 nucleotides matching TRBD2. CDR3 length equals 15 residues. Germline CDR1 SGHVS, CDR2 FQNEAQ. V was pared by 3 bases and J by 1 base, with 1 base of the junction left unmatched. CDR3 region: CASSFGTSGTDTQYF. Written as DNA, the CDR3 is TGTGCCAGCAGCTTTGGGACTAGCGGCACAGATACGCAGTATTTT.

The rearrangement links TRBV11-3 to TRBJ2-1, with 12 bases aligning to TRBD2. CDR1 is SGHNT and CDR2 is YENEEA in the germline V gene. This CDR3 region has 15 residues. After removal of 5 bases from V and 6 bases from J, the junction contained 5 bases not matched to a gene. The CDR3 DNA reads as TGTGCCAGCAGCCGGACTAGCGGGACGGGCAATGAGCAGTTCTTC. Its translation: CASSRTSGTGNEQFF.

This sequence joins TRBV28 and TRBJ2-3; D is possibly TRBD2 (6 bases). This CDR3 contains 14 residues. The V end was cut by 5 bases, the J end by 1 base, with 10 bases between. Germline CDR1 reads MDHEN; CDR2 reads SYDVKM. CDR3: CASSNGGRTDTQYF. The CDR3 bases are TGTGCCAGCAGTAACGGGGGACGCACAGATACGCAGTATTTT.

The chain joins TRBV11-2 to TRBJ2-3; no reliable D call. The CDR3 covers 13 residues. Germline CDR1 reads SGHAT; CDR2 reads FQNNGV. Trimming removed 0 bases at V and 3 bases at J, with 4 bases between. DNA of the CDR3: TGTGCCAGCAGCTTAGAGGTTACAGATACGCAGTATTTT. The encoded protein is CASSLEVTDTQYF.

The chain carries TRBV7-8 and TRBJ2-7; D remains unclear. Looked up from germline, CDR1 is SGHVS and CDR2 is FQNEAQ. With 1 base removed from V and 4 bases from J, the gap between germline ends came to 8 bases. CDR3 size: 13 residues. This chain's CDR3 is CASSLGSRYEQYF. Written as DNA, the CDR3 is TGTGCCAGCAGCTTAGGTAGTAGATACGAGCAGTACTTC.

This rearrangement joins TRBV28 to TRBJ2-7; D may be TRBD1 (6 bases). Germline V gene sequence: CDR1 MDHEN, CDR2 SYDVKM. V was trimmed by 1 base and J by 7 bases, leaving 8 bases between them. The CDR3 runs to 12 residues. The DNA of the CDR3 is TGTGCCAGCAGTTTATTCGACAGGGAGCAGTACTTC. Protein: CASSLFDREQYF.

The chain employs TRBV6-1 and TRBJ1-4; D is unresolved. Trimming stripped 2 bases from V and 8 bases from J, with 18 bases between. The CDR3 sequence is 16 residues long. Germline CDR1 reads MNHNS; CDR2 reads SASEGT. The CDR3 nucleotides read TGTGCCAGCAGTGAAAAAGGGTTAGCCTATGTAGAAAAACTGTTTTTT. Translating it yields CASSEKGLAYVEKLFF.

The V gene is TRBV28, the J gene TRBJ2-7; TRBD1 might be the D (6 bases). CDR1 is MDHEN and CDR2 is SYDVKM in the germline V gene. The CDR3 totals 16 residues. V lost 5 bases, J lost 0 bases, and 17 bases lay in between. CDR3 sequence (DNA): TGTGCCAGCAGTGGGGAAACAGGGCCTTTCTCCTACGAGCAGTACTTC. Translation gives CASSGETGPFSYEQYF.

The CDR3 DNA is TGTGCCAGCAGTTTAGGGCCTTTAGGGCTGGCAGGAACTAATGAAAAACTGTTTTTT. Protein: CASSLGPLGLAGTNEKLFF. The gene calls are TRBV28 and TRBJ1-4; D is unresolved. Germline values: CDR1 MDHEN, CDR2 SYDVKM. The V and J ends lost 2 bases and 1 base respectively, with 20 bases between them. CDR3 length equals 19 residues.

This rearrangement joins TRBV10-1 to TRBJ1-3; D gene uncertain. CDR3 length equals 14 residues. Per germline, CDR1 WNHNN and CDR2 SYGVQD (reference sequence). The V and J ends lost 6 bases and 0 bases respectively, with 9 bases between them. The CDR3 region is CASSRTSSGNTIYF. The CDR3 coding sequence is TGCGCCAGCAGCCGCACGAGCTCTGGAAACACCATATATTTT.

This clone was detected once. This chain joins TRBV6-1 and TRBJ2-3; D possibly corresponds to TRBD2 (6 bases). V lost 4 bases, J lost 0 bases, and 20 bases lay in between. CDR1 is MNHNS and CDR2 is SASEGT in the germline V gene. CDR3 size: 18 residues. For the CDR3, the DNA is TGTGCCAGCAGTGGAATGCGGGACCTAACGGGTAGCACAGATACGCAGTATTTT. Translating it yields CASSGMRDLTGSTDTQYF.

A single count supports this clone. J is TRBJ2-1 and V is TRBV28, with 8 bases identical to TRBD2. CDR1 and CDR2 from the germline V gene are MDHEN and SYDVKM. There are 15 residues in the CDR3. With 6 bases clipped from V and 4 bases from J, the junction kept 8 bases outside the gene matches. This CDR3 reads CASSPVGLGYNEQFF. Here the CDR3 DNA reads TGTGCCAGCAGCCCTGTGGGACTAGGGTACAATGAGCAGTTCTTC.

This chain uses TRBV9 with TRBJ2-1, with TRBD2 matching over 7 bases. Germline V gene sequence: CDR1 SGDLS, CDR2 YYNGEE. Losses at the gene ends were 1 base for V and 9 bases for J; bases not matched to a gene: 10. CDR3 size: 15 residues. The CDR3 region has the DNA TGTGCCAGCAGCGTAACCGGGACTACGTCCAGTGAGCAGTTCTTC. Residues: CASSVTGTTSSEQFF.

J is TRBJ2-7 and V is TRBV28; maybe TRBD1 (5 bases). Germline CDR1 MDHEN, CDR2 SYDVKM. The CDR3 consists of 12 residues. V gave up 2 bases and J gave up 6 bases, with 8 bases separating them. In DNA form, the CDR3 reads TGTGCCAGCAGTTTAGCAGGGCGCGAGCAGTACTTC. It is translated as CASSLAGREQYF.

V gene TRBV6-1 combines with J gene TRBJ2-7; unclear D gene. Germline assignment: CDR1 MNHNS and CDR2 SASEGT. V lost 6 bases and J 9 bases, leaving 12 bases between the germline ends. The CDR3 is made up of 11 amino acids. The CDR3 protein is CASRAGFVQYF. The CDR3 DNA reads TGTGCCAGCAGAGCTGGGTTCGTGCAGTACTTC.

CDR3: CASSLRRGSRDQAFF. The DNA of the CDR3 is TGTGCCAGCAGTTTACGGAGGGGCAGTCGGGACCAAGCTTTCTTT. The rearrangement joins TRBV28 to TRBJ1-1; maybe TRBD1 (5 bases). Germline assignment: CDR1 MDHEN and CDR2 SYDVKM. V was trimmed by 2 bases and J by 9 bases, leaving 19 bases between them. The CDR3 is made up of 15 amino acids.

This sequence joins TRBV10-2 and TRBJ2-3; the D gene is possibly TRBD2 (7 bases). The CDR3 covers 16 residues. With 2 bases removed from V and 6 bases from J, the gap between germline ends came to 18 bases. Germline V gene data show CDR1 as WSHSY and CDR2 as SAAADI. The CDR3 DNA reads TGCGCCAGCAGTGAGAGGGGGGGAAAAGCTCGGGATACGCAGTATTTT. This codes for CASSERGGKARDTQYF.

Comment on this clone: This CDR3 is also generated by other DNA sequences in the sample. The J gene is TRBJ2-7, the V gene TRBV11-2; D may be TRBD2 (5 bases). The CDR3 is made up of 13 amino acids. The germline V and J ends were trimmed by 1 base and 1 base, with 5 bases remaining between them. Per germline, CDR1 SGHAT and CDR2 FQNNGV. CDR3 in amino acids: CASSLAGSYEQYF. The CDR3, as DNA: TGTGCCAGCAGCTTAGCGGGGTCCTACGAGCAGTACTTC.

J is TRBJ2-3 and V is TRBV28; possibly TRBD1 for D (5 bases). Germline V gene sequence: CDR1 MDHEN, CDR2 SYDVKM. This CDR3 contains 13 residues. V was pared by 5 bases and J by 1 base, with 7 bases between. As DNA, the CDR3 is TGTGCCAGCAGTCAACAGGGCACAGATACGCAGTATTTT. This sequence encodes CASSQQGTDTQYF.

CDR3 in amino acids: CASSLFGSAFGGYTF. CDR3 in DNA: TGTGCCAGCAGCTTGTTTGGGAGCGCCTTTGGTGGCTACACCTTC. The chain carries TRBV5-4 and TRBJ1-2, with D unclear. The CDR3 is 15 amino acids. The germline gives CDR1 SGHNT, CDR2 YYREEE (reference sequence). Deletions cut 1 base from V and 7 bases from J, with 17 bases between.

V usage is TRBV27 and J usage is TRBJ2-7, with D perhaps matching TRBD1 or TRBD2 (5 bases each). Germline loops: CDR1 MNHEY, CDR2 SMNVEV (reference sequence). The CDR3 loop spans 13 amino acids. V was cut by 5 bases and J by 2 bases, with 10 bases left in between. CDR3 sequence (DNA): TGTGCCAGCAGTCCCCGGGGCACCTACGAGCAGTACTTC. Translation: CASSPRGTYEQYF.

CDR3 bases: TGTGCCAGCAGTGAAGCCAAACAGCTCACAGATACGCAGTATTTT. It yields the protein CASSEAKQLTDTQYF. The rearrangement links TRBV6-1 to TRBJ2-3; unclear D gene. This CDR3 has 15 residues. Trimming removed 0 bases at V and 2 bases at J, with 9 bases between. CDR1 and CDR2 from the germline V gene are MNHNS and SASEGT.

The chain is built from TRBV6-5 and TRBJ1-5; D unresolved. The germline V and J ends were trimmed by 1 base and 3 bases, with 10 bases remaining between them. Per germline, CDR1 MNHEY and CDR2 SVGAGI. There are 15 residues in the CDR3. The DNA for the CDR3 is TGTGCCAGCAGTTACTTAGGCGCGGACAATCAGCCCCAGCATTTT. This sequence encodes CASSYLGADNQPQHF.